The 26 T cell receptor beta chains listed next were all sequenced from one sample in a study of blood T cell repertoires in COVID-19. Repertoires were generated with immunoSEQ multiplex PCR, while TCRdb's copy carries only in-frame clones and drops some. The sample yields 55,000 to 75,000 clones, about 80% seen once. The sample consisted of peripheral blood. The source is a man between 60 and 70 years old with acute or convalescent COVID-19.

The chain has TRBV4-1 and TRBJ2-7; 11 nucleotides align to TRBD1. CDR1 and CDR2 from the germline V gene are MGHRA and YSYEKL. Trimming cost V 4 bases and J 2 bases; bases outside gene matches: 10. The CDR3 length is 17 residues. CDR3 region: CASSRRDPGQGAYEQYF. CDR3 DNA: TGCGCCAGCAGCCGCCGGGATCCGGGACAGGGGGCCTACGAGCAGTACTTC.

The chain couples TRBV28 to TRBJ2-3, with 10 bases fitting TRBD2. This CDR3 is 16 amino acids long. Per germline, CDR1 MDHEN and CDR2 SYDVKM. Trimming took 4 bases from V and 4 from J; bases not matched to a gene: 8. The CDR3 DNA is TGTGCCAGCAGTTCCAGACTAGCGGGCCAGGCAGATACGCAGTATTTT. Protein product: CASSSRLAGQADTQYF.

DNA for the CDR3: TGTGCCAGCAGTTTATCGGGCAAGAACTACGAGCAGTACTTC. Its protein product is CASSLSGKNYEQYF. The chain is built from TRBV27 and TRBJ2-7; no firm D call. V was cut by 0 bases and J by 3 bases, with 9 bases left in between. The germline V gene has CDR1 MNHEY and CDR2 SMNVEV (reference sequence). The CDR3 has 14 amino acids.

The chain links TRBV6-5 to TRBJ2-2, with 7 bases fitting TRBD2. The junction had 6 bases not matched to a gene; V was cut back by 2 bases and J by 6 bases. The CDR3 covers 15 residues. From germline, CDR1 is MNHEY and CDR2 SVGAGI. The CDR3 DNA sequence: TGTGCCAGCAGTTACGGTGGCGGGAGCCCCGGGGAGCTGTTTTTT. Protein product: CASSYGGGSPGELFF.

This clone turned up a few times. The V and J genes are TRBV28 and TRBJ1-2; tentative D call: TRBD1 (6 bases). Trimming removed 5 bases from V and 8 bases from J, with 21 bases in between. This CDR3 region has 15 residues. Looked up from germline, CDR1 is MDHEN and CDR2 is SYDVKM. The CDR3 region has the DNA TGTGCCAGCAGTCCTGGGGGACACCAGAAGGAAGGCTACACCTTC. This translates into CASSPGGHQKEGYTF.

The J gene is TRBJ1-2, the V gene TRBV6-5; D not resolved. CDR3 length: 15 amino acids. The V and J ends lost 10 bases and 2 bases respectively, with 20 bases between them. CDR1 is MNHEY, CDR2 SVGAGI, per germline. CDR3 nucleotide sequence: TGTGCCAACCGAGCCGAGTTTCCCTCGAACTATGGCTACACCTTC. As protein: CANRAEFPSNYGYTF.

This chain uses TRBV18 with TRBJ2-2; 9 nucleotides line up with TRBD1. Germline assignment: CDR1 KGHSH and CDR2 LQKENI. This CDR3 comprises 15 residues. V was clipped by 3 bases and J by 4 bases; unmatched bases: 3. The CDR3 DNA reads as TGTGCCAGCTCACCGGGACAGGGTAGCACCGGGGAGCTGTTTTTT. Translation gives CASSPGQGSTGELFF.

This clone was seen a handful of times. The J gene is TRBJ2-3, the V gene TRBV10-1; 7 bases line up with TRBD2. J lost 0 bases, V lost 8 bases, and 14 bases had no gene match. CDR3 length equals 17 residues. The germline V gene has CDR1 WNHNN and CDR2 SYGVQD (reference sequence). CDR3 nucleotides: TGCGCCAGCCCCCGGCCCCCAGCGGGAATAAGCACAGATACGCAGTATTTT. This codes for CASPRPPAGISTDTQYF.

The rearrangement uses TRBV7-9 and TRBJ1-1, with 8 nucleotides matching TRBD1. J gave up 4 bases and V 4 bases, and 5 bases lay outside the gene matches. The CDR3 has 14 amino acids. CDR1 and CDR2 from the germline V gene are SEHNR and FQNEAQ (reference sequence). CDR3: CASSSGQGSTEAFF. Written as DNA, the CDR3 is TGTGCCAGCAGCTCTGGACAGGGAAGCACTGAAGCTTTCTTT.

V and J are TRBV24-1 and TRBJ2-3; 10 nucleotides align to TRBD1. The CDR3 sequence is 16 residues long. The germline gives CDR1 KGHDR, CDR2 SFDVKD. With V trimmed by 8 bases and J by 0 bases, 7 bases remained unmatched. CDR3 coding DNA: TGTGCCACCAAGGGACAGGGGATAAGCAGCACAGATACGCAGTATTTT. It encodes CATKGQGISSTDTQYF.

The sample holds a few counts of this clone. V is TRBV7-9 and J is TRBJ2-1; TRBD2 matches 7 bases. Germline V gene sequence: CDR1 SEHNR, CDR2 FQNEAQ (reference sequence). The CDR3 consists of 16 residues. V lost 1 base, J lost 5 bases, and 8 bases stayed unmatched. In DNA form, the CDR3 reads TGTGCCAGCAGCTTAGTGGAGTCTAGCGGCGACAATGAGCAGTTCTTC. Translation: CASSLVESSGDNEQFF.

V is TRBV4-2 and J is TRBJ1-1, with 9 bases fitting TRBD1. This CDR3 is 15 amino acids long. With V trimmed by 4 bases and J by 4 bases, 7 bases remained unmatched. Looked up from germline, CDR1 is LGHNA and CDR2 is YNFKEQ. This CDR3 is CASSRGQGRSTEAFF. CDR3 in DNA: TGTGCCAGCAGCCGAGGACAGGGGAGGAGCACTGAAGCTTTCTTT.

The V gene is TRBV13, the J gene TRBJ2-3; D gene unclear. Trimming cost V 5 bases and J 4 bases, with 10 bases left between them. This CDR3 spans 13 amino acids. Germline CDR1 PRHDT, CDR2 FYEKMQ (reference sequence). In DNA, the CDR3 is TGTGCCAGCAGCCCCCCCGCAGCAGATACGCAGTATTTT. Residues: CASSPPAADTQYF.

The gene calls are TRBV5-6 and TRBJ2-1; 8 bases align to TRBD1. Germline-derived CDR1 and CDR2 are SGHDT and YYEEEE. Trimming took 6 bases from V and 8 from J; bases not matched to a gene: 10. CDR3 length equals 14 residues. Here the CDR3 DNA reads TGTGCCAGCACCGAAAGACAGGGGAGCGATGAGCAGTTCTTC. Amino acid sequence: CASTERQGSDEQFF.

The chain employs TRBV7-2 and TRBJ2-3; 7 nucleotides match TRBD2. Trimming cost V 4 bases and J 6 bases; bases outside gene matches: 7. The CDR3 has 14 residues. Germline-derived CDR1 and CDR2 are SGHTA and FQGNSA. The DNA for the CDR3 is TGTGCCAGCAGCTACCTAGCGGTTAGGGATACGCAGTATTTT. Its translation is CASSYLAVRDTQYF.

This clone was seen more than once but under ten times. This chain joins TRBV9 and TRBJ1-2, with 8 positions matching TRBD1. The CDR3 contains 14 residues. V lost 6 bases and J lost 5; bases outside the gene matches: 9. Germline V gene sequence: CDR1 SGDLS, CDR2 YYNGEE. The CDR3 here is CASTTPGTGYGYTF. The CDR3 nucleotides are TGTGCCAGCACCACCCCCGGGACAGGATATGGCTACACCTTC.

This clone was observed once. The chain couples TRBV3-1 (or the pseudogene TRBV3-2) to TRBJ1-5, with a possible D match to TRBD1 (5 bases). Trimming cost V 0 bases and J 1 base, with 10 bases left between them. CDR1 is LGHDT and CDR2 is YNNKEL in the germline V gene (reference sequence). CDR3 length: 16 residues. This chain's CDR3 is CASSQDPRVSNQPQHF. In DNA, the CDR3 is TGTGCCAGCAGCCAAGATCCCAGGGTAAGCAATCAGCCCCAGCATTTT.

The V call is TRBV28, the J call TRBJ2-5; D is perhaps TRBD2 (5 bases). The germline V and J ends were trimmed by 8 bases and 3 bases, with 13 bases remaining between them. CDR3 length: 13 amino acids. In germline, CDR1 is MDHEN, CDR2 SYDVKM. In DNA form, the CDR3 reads TGTGCCAGCTCCACGCCGGGGAAAGAGACCCAGTACTTC. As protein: CASSTPGKETQYF. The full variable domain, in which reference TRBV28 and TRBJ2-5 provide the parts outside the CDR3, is DVKVTQSSRYLVKRTGEKVFLECVQDMDHENMFWYRQDPGLGLRLIYFSYDVKMKEKGDIPEGYSVSREKKERFSLILESASTNQTSMYLCASSTPGKETQYFGPGTRLLVL.

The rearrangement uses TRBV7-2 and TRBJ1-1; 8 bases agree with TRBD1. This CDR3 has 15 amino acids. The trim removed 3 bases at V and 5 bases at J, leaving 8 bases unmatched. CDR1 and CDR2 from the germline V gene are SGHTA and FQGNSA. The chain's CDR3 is CASSFTGGGGTEAFF. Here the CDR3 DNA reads TGTGCCAGCAGCTTTACAGGGGGGGGCGGAACTGAAGCTTTCTTT. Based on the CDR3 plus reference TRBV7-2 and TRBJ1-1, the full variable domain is GAGVSQSPSNKVTEKGKDVELRCDPISGHTALYWYRQSLGQGLEFLIYFQGNSAPDKSGLPSDRFSAERTGGSVSTLTIQRTQQEDSAVYLCASSFTGGGGTEAFFGQGTRLTVV.

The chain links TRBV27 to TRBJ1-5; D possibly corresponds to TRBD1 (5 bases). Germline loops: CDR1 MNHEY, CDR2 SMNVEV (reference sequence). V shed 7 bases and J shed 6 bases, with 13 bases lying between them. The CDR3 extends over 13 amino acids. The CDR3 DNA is TGTGCCAGCACTCCCCAAAGGGGTCAGCCCCAGCATTTT. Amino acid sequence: CASTPQRGQPQHF.

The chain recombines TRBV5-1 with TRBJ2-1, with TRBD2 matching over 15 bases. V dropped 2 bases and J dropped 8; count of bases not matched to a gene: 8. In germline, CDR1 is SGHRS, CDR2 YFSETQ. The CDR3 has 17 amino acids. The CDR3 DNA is TGCGCCAGCAGCTTTGCCTCCGGACTAGCGGGAGGGGATGAGCAGTTCTTC. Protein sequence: CASSFASGLAGGDEQFF.

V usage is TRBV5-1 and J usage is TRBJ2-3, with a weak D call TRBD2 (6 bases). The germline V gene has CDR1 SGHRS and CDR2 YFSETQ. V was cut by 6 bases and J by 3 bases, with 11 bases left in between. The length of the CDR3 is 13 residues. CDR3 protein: CASKQEGTDTQYF. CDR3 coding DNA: TGCGCCAGCAAGCAGGAGGGTACAGATACGCAGTATTTT.

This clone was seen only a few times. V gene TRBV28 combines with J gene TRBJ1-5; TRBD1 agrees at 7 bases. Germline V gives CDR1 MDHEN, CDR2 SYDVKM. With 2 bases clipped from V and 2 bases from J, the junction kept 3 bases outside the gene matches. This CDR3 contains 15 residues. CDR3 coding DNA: TGTGCCAGCAGTTTACGGGACAGCCGCAATCAGCCCCAGCATTTT. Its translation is CASSLRDSRNQPQHF.

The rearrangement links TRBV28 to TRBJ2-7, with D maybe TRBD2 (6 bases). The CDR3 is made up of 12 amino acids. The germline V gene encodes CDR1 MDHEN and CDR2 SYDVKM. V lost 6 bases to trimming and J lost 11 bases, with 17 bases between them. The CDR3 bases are TGTGCCAGCAGCAGTAACCGGGGCGGGAAGTACTTC. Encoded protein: CASSSNRGGKYF.

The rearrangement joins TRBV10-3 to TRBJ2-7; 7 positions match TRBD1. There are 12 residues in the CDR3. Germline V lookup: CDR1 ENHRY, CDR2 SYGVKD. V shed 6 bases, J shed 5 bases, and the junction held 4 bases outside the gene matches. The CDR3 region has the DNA TGTGCCATCAGGGGACAGAGGGACGAGCAGTACTTC. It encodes CAIRGQRDEQYF.

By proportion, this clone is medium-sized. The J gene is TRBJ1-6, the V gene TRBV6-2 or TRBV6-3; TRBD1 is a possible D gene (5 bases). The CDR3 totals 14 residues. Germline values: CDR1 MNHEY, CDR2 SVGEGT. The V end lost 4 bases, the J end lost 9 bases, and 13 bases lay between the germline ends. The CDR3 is CASSFSGGGSPLHF. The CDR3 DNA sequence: TGTGCCAGCAGTTTCTCGGGCGGGGGTTCACCCCTCCACTTT.